The 21 T cell receptor beta chains given below trace back to one sample, sequenced in a study of cytomegalovirus exposure and HLA in healthy donors. Primers included in the PCR were 60 Vbeta and 13 Jbeta primers. Some clones are missing from TCRdb's copy, which holds only in-frame ones; the method was immunoSEQ multiplex PCR. The repertoire has under 200,000 clones, almost 75% of them found once; the top ten carry under 7%. Material for sequencing was PBMCs. These receptors all come from a woman younger than 30 in good health and CMV-seropositive.

The rearrangement uses TRBV6-5 and TRBJ2-2; D gene ambiguous. The CDR3 is made up of 14 amino acids. In germline, CDR1 is MNHEY, CDR2 SVGAGI. V gave up 6 bases and J gave up 4 bases, with 12 bases separating them. Written as DNA, the CDR3 is TGTGCCAGCAGCCTCCCACAGAGCACCGGGGAGCTGTTTTTT. Translated, it gives CASSLPQSTGELFF.

The V gene is TRBV4-1, the J gene TRBJ2-7; 7 bases are shared with TRBD2. V lost 1 base, J lost 2 bases, and 2 bases stayed unmatched. CDR3 length: 14 residues. Germline lookup yields CDR1 MGHRA and CDR2 YSYEKL. The CDR3 sequence: CASSQGGGTYEQYF. CDR3 DNA: TGCGCCAGCAGCCAAGGGGGAGGGACCTACGAGCAGTACTTC.

This clone was observed a few times. CDR3 residues: CASSSQGPLLSYEQYF. In nucleotides, the CDR3 is TGTGCCAGCAGCTCCCAGGGCCCGTTGCTCTCCTACGAGCAGTACTTC. The chain couples TRBV7-8 to TRBJ2-7; maybe TRBD1 (5 bases). The V end lost 4 bases, the J end lost 0 bases, and 16 bases lay between the germline ends. The germline CDR1 and CDR2 sequences are SGHVS and FQNEAQ. The CDR3 runs to 16 residues.

The V call is TRBV5-8, the J call TRBJ1-3; TRBD1 might be the D (5 bases). The CDR3 covers 15 residues. Trimming cost V 2 bases and J 0 bases, with 9 bases left between them. The germline CDR1 and CDR2 sequences are SGHTS and YDEGEE. The CDR3 DNA sequence: TGTGCCAGCAGCTTCGACAGAGGCTCTGGAAACACCATATATTTT. Protein sequence: CASSFDRGSGNTIYF.

This chain uses TRBV9 with TRBJ2-5; TRBD1 matches at 7 bases. V shed 4 bases, J shed 7 bases, and the junction held 13 bases outside the gene matches. The CDR3 runs 15 residues. In germline, CDR1 is SGDLS, CDR2 YYNGEE. The CDR3 region is CASSPRRQGEVTQYF. CDR3 nucleotides: TGTGCCAGCAGCCCCCGTAGACAGGGTGAGGTGACCCAGTACTTC.

The V and J genes are TRBV7-2 and TRBJ1-5; no clear D. Per the germline V gene, CDR1 is SGHTA and CDR2 is FQGNSA. The CDR3 loop spans 17 amino acids. Trimming left V 3 bases short and J 0 bases short, with 15 bases between. The CDR3 DNA reads TGTGCCAGCAGCTTGTGGCCGCGGGAACATAGCAATCAGCCCCAGCATTTT. As protein: CASSLWPREHSNQPQHF.

Note on this clone: The sample contains more than one DNA sequence encoding this CDR3. This chain joins TRBV4-1 and TRBJ1-5; D call uncertain. The CDR3 has 15 residues. V lost 1 base, J lost 2 bases, and 9 bases lay in between. The germline V gene has CDR1 MGHRA and CDR2 YSYEKL. In DNA, the CDR3 is TGCGCCAGCAGCCAAGTTCCCGGAGGCAATCAGCCCCAGCATTTT. Translating gives CASSQVPGGNQPQHF.

The chain couples TRBV7-6 to TRBJ2-5, with 8 bases fitting TRBD1. The V segment lost 4 bases and the J segment 4 bases; nucleotides outside the gene matches: 8. Per germline, CDR1 SGHVS and CDR2 FNYEAQ. This CDR3 has 15 residues. The CDR3 is CASSSGRGLGETQYF. CDR3 bases: TGTGCCAGCAGCTCGGGCAGGGGGCTCGGAGAGACCCAGTACTTC.

The chain has TRBV5-1 and TRBJ2-3; D is uncertain. Germline assignment: CDR1 SGHRS and CDR2 YFSETQ. Trimming pared 6 bases from V and 1 base from J, leaving 9 bases between. The CDR3 covers 13 residues. The CDR3 coding sequence is TGCGCCAGCATGAATGAGCGCACAGATACGCAGTATTTT. As protein: CASMNERTDTQYF.

The chain joins TRBV5-6 to TRBJ2-7; 9 positions match TRBD1. Germline assignment: CDR1 SGHDT and CDR2 YYEEEE. With V trimmed by 0 bases and J by 4 bases, 2 bases remained unmatched. The CDR3 loop spans 14 amino acids. CDR3 sequence (DNA): TGTGCCAGCAGCTTGGGACAGGGGGGGTACGAGCAGTACTTC. Protein sequence: CASSLGQGGYEQYF.

A word on this clone: The junction departs from germline at one end; a sequencing error may be responsible. This chain uses TRBV7-7 with TRBJ2-1; TRBD1 agrees at 9 bases. This CDR3 region has 13 residues. CDR1 and CDR2 (germline): SSHAT, FNYEAQ (reference sequence). In DNA, the CDR3 is TGTGCTAGCAGCTTGGGACAGGGAGCTGAGCAGTTCTTC. It translates to CASSLGQGAEQFF.

The chain couples TRBV4-1 to TRBJ1-6; TRBD1 is a possible D gene (6 bases). The CDR3 is made up of 16 amino acids. The germline gives CDR1 MGHRA, CDR2 YSYEKL. V lost 0 bases, J lost 7 bases, and 13 bases lay in between. The CDR3 reads CASSQDPTGTNSPLHF. The CDR3 nucleotides read TGCGCCAGCAGCCAAGATCCCACAGGGACAAATTCACCCCTCCACTTT.

The chain links TRBV28 to TRBJ2-5; 10 bases match TRBD2. Per the germline V gene, CDR1 is MDHEN and CDR2 is SYDVKM. After removal of 4 bases from V and 6 bases from J, the junction contained 14 bases not matched to a gene. This CDR3 spans 17 amino acids. The CDR3 sequence is CASSSGHRTSGRKTQYF. DNA of the CDR3: TGTGCCAGCAGTTCGGGACACAGGACTAGCGGTAGGAAGACCCAGTACTTC. Complete variable domain (other parts from reference TRBV28 and TRBJ2-5): DVKVTQSSRYLVKRTGEKVFLECVQDMDHENMFWYRQDPGLGLRLIYFSYDVKMKEKGDIPEGYSVSREKKERFSLILESASTNQTSMYLCASSSGHRTSGRKTQYFGPGTRLLVL.

V usage is TRBV30 and J usage is TRBJ2-5; D not resolved. V lost 3 bases, J lost 5 bases, and 10 bases lay in between. CDR3 size: 12 residues. Germline loops: CDR1 GTSNPN, CDR2 SVGIG (reference sequence). CDR3: CAWSPSQETQYF. CDR3 in DNA: TGTGCCTGGAGCCCGTCGCAGGAGACCCAGTACTTC.

V is TRBV5-6 and J is TRBJ1-1; tentatively, D is TRBD1 (6 bases). V was trimmed by 4 bases and J by 4 bases, leaving 23 bases between them. CDR1 and CDR2 (germline): SGHDT, YYEEEE. The length of the CDR3 is 17 residues. CDR3 in amino acids: CASSRVVIGGKGTEAFF. CDR3 in DNA: TGTGCCAGCAGCCGCGTCGTAATAGGGGGAAAGGGCACTGAAGCTTTCTTT.

The chain joins TRBV19 to TRBJ2-5, with D possibly being TRBD1 (6 bases). CDR3 size: 15 residues. Per germline, CDR1 LNHDA and CDR2 SQIVND (reference sequence). The V and J ends lost 4 bases and 5 bases respectively, with 17 bases between them. The CDR3 nucleotides are TGTGCCAGTAGTACTGTGGGGGCTGAGTGGGAGACCCAGTACTTC. Its translation: CASSTVGAEWETQYF. The whole variable domain, remainder taken from reference TRBV19 and TRBJ2-5, is DGGITQSPKYLFRKEGQNVTLSCEQNLNHDAMYWYRQDPGQGLRLIYYSQIVNDFQKGDIAEGYSVSREKKESFPLTVTSAQKNPTAFYLCASSTVGAEWETQYFGPGTRLLVL.

DNA for the CDR3: TGTGCCAGTAGTATAGACGGGAATTCCTACGAGCAGTACTTC. As protein: CASSIDGNSYEQYF. The gene calls are TRBV19 and TRBJ2-7; D may be TRBD2 (5 bases). This CDR3 has 14 residues. Germline values: CDR1 LNHDA, CDR2 SQIVND (reference sequence). V was shortened by 0 bases and J by 1 base, with 7 bases between the two germline ends.

This clone has a handful of counts. V usage is TRBV4-3 and J usage is TRBJ2-7; D perhaps matches TRBD1 (5 bases). The CDR3 length is 17 residues. Germline loops: CDR1 LGHNA, CDR2 YSLEER. V was pared by 0 bases and J by 0 bases, with 15 bases between. This CDR3 reads CASSQDSFGHYSYEQYF. CDR3 DNA: TGCGCCAGCAGCCAAGATTCTTTCGGACACTACTCCTACGAGCAGTACTTC.

The rearrangement uses TRBV29-1 and TRBJ2-7; TRBD1 aligns across 9 bases. Trimming at V came to 7 bases and at J to 0 bases, leaving 4 bases not matched to a gene. This CDR3 region has 13 residues. The germline CDR1 and CDR2 sequences are SQVTM and ANQGSEA. The CDR3 coding sequence is TGCAGCGCGGGGACAGGGTACTCCTACGAGCAGTACTTC. Amino acid sequence: CSAGTGYSYEQYF.

CDR3 in amino acids: CASSKWRGGRHSNQPQHF. The CDR3 bases are TGTGCCAGCAGCAAATGGAGGGGTGGAAGACATAGCAATCAGCCCCAGCATTTT. This chain joins TRBV21-1 and TRBJ1-5. TRBV21-1 is a pseudogene segment. The CDR3 runs to 18 residues.

The chain recombines TRBV6-4 with TRBJ2-7; 9 nucleotides line up with TRBD1. CDR3 length equals 13 residues. The ends lost 6 bases at V and 5 bases at J; junction bases unmatched: 5. CDR1 is MRHNA, CDR2 SNTAGT, per germline. The CDR3 loop reads CASSGDRVNEQYF. As DNA, the CDR3 is TGTGCCAGCAGCGGGGACAGGGTTAACGAGCAGTACTTC.